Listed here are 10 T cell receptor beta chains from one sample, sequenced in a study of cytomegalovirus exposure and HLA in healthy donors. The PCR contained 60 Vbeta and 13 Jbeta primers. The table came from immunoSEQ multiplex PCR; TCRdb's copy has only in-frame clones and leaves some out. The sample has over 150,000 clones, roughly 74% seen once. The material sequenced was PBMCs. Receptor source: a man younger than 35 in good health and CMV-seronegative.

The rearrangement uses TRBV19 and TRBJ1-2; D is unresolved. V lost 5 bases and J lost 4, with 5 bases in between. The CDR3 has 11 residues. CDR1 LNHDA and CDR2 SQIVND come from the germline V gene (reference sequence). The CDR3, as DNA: TGTGCCAGTAGTTTCCTCTATGGCTACACCTTC. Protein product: CASSFLYGYTF.

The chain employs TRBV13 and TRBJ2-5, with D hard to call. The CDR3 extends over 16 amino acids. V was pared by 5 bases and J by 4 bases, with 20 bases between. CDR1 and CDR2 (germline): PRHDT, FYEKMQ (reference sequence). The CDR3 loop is CASSPGWSTTGETQYF. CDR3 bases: TGTGCCAGCAGCCCGGGTTGGTCAACTACGGGAGAGACCCAGTACTTC.

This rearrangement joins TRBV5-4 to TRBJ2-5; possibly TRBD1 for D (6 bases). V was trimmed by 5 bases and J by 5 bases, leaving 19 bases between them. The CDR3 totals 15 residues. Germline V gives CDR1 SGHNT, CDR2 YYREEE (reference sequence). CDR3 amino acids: CASSPTGTPRETQYF. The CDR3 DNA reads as TGTGCCAGCAGTCCAACAGGGACCCCACGTGAGACCCAGTACTTC.

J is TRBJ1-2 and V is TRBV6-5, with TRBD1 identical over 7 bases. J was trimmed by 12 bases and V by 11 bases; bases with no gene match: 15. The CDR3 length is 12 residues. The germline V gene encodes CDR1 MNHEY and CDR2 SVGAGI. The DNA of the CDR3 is TGTGCCGGGAGAGGGACAGTCCCCCTGGACACCTTC. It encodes CAGRGTVPLDTF.

The CDR3 DNA reads TGCGCCAGCAGCCAGTTACTCCTTGGACAGACAGATACGCAGTATTTT. It is translated as CASSQLLLGQTDTQYF. The chain combines TRBV4-1 with TRBJ2-3; maybe TRBD1 (6 bases). The CDR3 is 16 residues long. Trimming pared 3 bases from V and 3 bases from J, leaving 16 bases between. The V gene's germline CDR1 is MGHRA and CDR2 YSYEKL.

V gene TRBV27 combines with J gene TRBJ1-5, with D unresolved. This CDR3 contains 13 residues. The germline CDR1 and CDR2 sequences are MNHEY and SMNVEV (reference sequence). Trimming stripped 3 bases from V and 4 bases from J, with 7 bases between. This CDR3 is CASSFSGNQPQHF. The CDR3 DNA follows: TGTGCCAGCAGTTTCTCGGGGAATCAGCCCCAGCATTTT.

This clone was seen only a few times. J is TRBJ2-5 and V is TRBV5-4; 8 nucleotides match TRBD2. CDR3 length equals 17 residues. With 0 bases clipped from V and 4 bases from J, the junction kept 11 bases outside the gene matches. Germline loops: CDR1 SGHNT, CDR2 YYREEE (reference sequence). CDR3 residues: CASSLAGAGVGGETQYF. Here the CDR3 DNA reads TGTGCCAGCAGCTTGGCGGGAGCGGGGGTTGGCGGAGAGACCCAGTACTTC.

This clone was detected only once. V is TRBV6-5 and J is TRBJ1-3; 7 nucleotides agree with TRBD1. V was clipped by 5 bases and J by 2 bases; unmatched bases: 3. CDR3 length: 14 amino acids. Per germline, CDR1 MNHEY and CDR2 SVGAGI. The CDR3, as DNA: TGTGCCAGCAGTGGAGGGACAGCTGGAAACACCATATATTTT. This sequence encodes CASSGGTAGNTIYF.

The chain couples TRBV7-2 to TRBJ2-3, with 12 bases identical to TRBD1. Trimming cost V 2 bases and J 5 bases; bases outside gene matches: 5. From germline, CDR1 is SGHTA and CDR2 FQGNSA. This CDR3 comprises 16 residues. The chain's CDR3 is CASSLWGTGGLDTQYF. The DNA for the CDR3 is TGTGCCAGCAGCTTATGGGGGACAGGGGGCTTAGATACGCAGTATTTT. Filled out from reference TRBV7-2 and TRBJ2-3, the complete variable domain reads GAGVSQSPSNKVTEKGKDVELRCDPISGHTALYWYRQSLGQGLEFLIYFQGNSAPDKSGLPSDRFSAERTGGSVSTLTIQRTQQEDSAVYLCASSLWGTGGLDTQYFGPGTRLTVL.

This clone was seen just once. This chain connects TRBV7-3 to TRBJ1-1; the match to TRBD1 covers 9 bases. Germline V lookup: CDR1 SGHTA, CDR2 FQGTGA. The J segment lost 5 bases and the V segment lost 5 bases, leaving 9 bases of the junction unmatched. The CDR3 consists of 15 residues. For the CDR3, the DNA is TGTGCCAGCAGCGGGACCGGGACAGGGACGACTGAAGCTTTCTTT. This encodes CASSGTGTGTTEAFF.